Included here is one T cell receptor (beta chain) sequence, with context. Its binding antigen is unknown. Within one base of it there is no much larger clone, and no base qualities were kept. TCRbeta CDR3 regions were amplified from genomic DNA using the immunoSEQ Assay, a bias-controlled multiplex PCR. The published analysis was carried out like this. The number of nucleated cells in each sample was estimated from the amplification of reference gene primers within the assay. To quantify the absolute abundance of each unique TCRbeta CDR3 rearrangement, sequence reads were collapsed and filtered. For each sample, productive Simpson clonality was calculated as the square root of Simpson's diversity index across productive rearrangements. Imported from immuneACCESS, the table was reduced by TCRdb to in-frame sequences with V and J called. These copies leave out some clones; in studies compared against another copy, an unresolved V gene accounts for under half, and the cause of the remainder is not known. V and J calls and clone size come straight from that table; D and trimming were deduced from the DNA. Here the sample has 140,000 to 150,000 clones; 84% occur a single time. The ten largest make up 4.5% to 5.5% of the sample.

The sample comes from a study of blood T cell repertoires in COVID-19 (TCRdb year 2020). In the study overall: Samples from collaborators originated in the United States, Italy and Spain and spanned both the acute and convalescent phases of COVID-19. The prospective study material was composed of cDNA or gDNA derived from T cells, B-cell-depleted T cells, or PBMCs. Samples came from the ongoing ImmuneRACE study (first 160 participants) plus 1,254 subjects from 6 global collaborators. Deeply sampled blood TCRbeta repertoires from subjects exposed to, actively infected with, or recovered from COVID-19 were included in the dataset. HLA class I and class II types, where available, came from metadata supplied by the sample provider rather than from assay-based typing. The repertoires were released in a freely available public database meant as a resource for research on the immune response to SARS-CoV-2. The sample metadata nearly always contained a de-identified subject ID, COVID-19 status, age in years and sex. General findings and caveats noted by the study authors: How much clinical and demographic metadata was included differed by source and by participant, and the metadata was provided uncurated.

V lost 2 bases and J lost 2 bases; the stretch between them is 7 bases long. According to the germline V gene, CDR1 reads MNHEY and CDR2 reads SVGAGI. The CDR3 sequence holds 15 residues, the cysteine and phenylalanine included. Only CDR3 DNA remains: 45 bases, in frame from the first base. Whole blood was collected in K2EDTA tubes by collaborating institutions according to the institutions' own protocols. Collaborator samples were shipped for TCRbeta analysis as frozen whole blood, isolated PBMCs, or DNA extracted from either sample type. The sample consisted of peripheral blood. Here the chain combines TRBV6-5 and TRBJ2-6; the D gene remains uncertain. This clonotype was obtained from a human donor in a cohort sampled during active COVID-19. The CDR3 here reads CASSYIATGANVLTF. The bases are TGTGCCAGCAGTTACATAGCTACTGGGGCCAACGTCCTGACTTTC.